These 10 T cell receptor beta chains share one sample of origin, sequenced in a study of T cells in Graves' hyperthyroidism and ophthalmopathy. Regions amplified from RNA transcripts were the TCR beta CDR3 regions. The HTBI primer set served for first-round RT-PCR of the TCR CDR3. TCRdb used MiXCR to reprocess the multiplex PCR reads, holding one entry per CDR3 protein. This sample has approximately 590,000 distinct CDR3 sequences, with roughly 50% found just once. Sequencing was done on a sample of peripheral blood or thyroid tissue (not recorded which). All receptors derive from a woman aged 18-29 years with Graves' hyperthyroidism.

The V gene is TRBV7-2, the J gene TRBJ1-2; TRBD1 aligns across 7 bases. This CDR3 spans 16 amino acids. J lost 7 bases, V lost 5 bases, and 16 bases had no gene match. Germline CDR1 is SGHTA and CDR2 is FQGNSA. The CDR3 loop is CASSITLGRGASGYTF. The CDR3 DNA is TGTGCCAGCAGCATTACCCTCGGCAGGGGGGCGTCTGGCTACACCTTC.

As concerns this clonotype: A junction boundary mismatches the germline segment, possibly from a read error. The chain employs TRBV11-2 and TRBJ2-5; D is uncertain. The CDR3 spans 13 residues. The germline V gene encodes CDR1 SGHAT and CDR2 FQNNGV. Here the CDR3 DNA reads TGTGCCGGCAGCTGGCGGTTTCAAGAGACCCAGTACTTC. It is translated as CAGSWRFQETQYF.

In regard to this clonotype: The conserved final phenylalanine or tryptophan is absent from the CDR3, which likely points to a read error. The chain is built from TRBV11-2 and TRBJ2-5, with TRBD2 matching 12 bases. V gave up 1 base and J gave up 2 bases; unmatched junction bases: 2. The CDR3 totals 16 residues. Per the germline V gene, CDR1 is SGHAT and CDR2 is FQNNGV. For the CDR3, the DNA is TGTGCCAGCAGCTTAGGTGGACTAGCGGGACAAGAGACCCAGTACGTC. This sequence encodes CASSLGGLAGQETQYV.

A note on this clonotype: Because it lacks the conserved phenylalanine or tryptophan at the end, this CDR3 is likely a read error. This chain links TRBV25-1 with TRBJ1-1; the D is unclear. Germline loops: CDR1 MGHDK, CDR2 SYGVNS. V was shortened by 6 bases and J by 1 base, with 9 bases between the two germline ends. This CDR3 has 13 amino acids. DNA for the CDR3: TGTGCCAGCAGCGTAGATGGGAACACTGAAGCTTTCCTT. Protein: CASSVDGNTEAFL.

This clonotype was detected many times. The chain recombines TRBV10-3 with TRBJ1-5; D gene unclear. The V end lost 10 bases, the J end lost 0 bases, and 13 bases lay between the germline ends. The length of the CDR3 is 14 residues. CDR1 is ENHRY and CDR2 is SYGVKD in the germline V gene. CDR3 loop: CATLPGYSNQPQHF. The CDR3 nucleotides read TGTGCCACCCTGCCGGGTTATAGCAATCAGCCCCAGCATTTT.

The rearrangement links TRBV2 to TRBJ1-2; a possible D gene is TRBD1 (6 bases). V lost 5 bases, J lost 2 bases, and 12 bases lay in between. Germline CDR1 is SNHLY and CDR2 is FYNNEI. The CDR3 is 14 residues long. CDR3 region: CASSRGQSNYGYTF. CDR3 bases: TGTGCCAGCAGTCGAGGACAGAGCAACTATGGCTACACCTTC.

Here the CDR3 DNA reads TGTGCCAGCAGCCCTTACACGGGGGCACCCTACGAGCAGTACTTC. Amino acid sequence: CASSPYTGAPYEQYF. The chain is built from TRBV25-1 and TRBJ2-7; either TRBD1 or TRBD2 may supply D (6 bases each). CDR1 is MGHDK and CDR2 is SYGVNS in the germline V gene. The CDR3 extends over 15 amino acids. Between the trimmed V and J ends, which lost 6 bases and 2 bases, there was a span of 17 bases.

In its sample, this clonotype was seen many times. The CDR3 reads CATSDRTGAVETQYF. In nucleotides, the CDR3 is TGTGCCACCAGTGATAGGACAGGGGCTGTGGAGACCCAGTACTTC. The chain couples TRBV24-1 to TRBJ2-5; the match to TRBD1 covers 9 bases. The CDR3 is made up of 15 amino acids. V lost 3 bases and J lost 5; bases outside the gene matches: 6. Germline values: CDR1 KGHDR, CDR2 SFDVKD.

This chain uses TRBV4-3 with TRBJ1-2; D is unresolved. The germline CDR1 and CDR2 sequences are LGHNA and YSLEER. V lost 0 bases and J lost 1, with 9 bases in between. The CDR3 contains 15 residues. The CDR3 region has the DNA TGCGCCAGCAGCCAAGATACAGAGAGTAACTATGGCTACACCTTC. Its protein product is CASSQDTESNYGYTF.

The genes are TRBV10-3 and TRBJ2-7, with 7 bases lining up with TRBD2. V dropped 0 bases and J dropped 6; count of bases not matched to a gene: 5. The CDR3 runs 14 residues. Germline V gene sequence: CDR1 ENHRY, CDR2 SYGVKD. CDR3 loop: CAISESGLEREQYF. The CDR3 nucleotides are TGTGCCATCAGTGAGTCCGGACTAGAACGCGAGCAGTACTTC.